Presented here are 9 T cell receptor beta chains from one specimen sequenced in a study of blood T cell repertoires in COVID-19. Clones were read by immunoSEQ multiplex PCR, and TCRdb kept only the in-frame ones, dropping some. The sample lists hundreds of thousands of clones, 88% occurring once. The sample taken for sequencing was PBMCs or T cells enriched from blood (not recorded which). These receptors all stem from a young woman who had recovered from COVID-19.

The chain has TRBV7-2 and TRBJ1-6, with a tentative D call TRBD1 (6 bases). The CDR3 covers 16 residues. From germline, CDR1 is SGHTA and CDR2 FQGNSA. The germline V and J ends were trimmed by 2 bases and 10 bases, with 18 bases remaining between them. The CDR3 bases are TGTGCCAGCAGCTTAAATTCGGGACAAGTGGGGTCACCCCTCCACTTT. Amino acid sequence: CASSLNSGQVGSPLHF.

The genes are TRBV6-1 and TRBJ1-5, with 7 bases that match TRBD1. Germline V lookup: CDR1 MNHNS, CDR2 SASEGT. V trimming: 4 bases; J trimming: 5 bases; junction bases outside the gene matches: 11. The length of the CDR3 is 16 residues. CDR3 coding DNA: TGTGCCAGCAGTGGACAGGGTAGGGGTGAACATCAGCCCCAGCATTTT. It translates to CASSGQGRGEHQPQHF.

This clone was recorded only once. The chain recombines TRBV5-1 with TRBJ2-5, with a tentative D call TRBD1 (6 bases). CDR3 size: 15 residues. Germline CDR1 is SGHRS and CDR2 is YFSETQ. Trimming stripped 0 bases from V and 2 bases from J, with 11 bases between. Here the CDR3 reads CASSLALDRQETQYF. CDR3 nucleotides: TGCGCCAGCAGCTTGGCCCTAGACAGGCAAGAGACCCAGTACTTC.

This sequence joins TRBV5-8 and TRBJ1-3, with a possible D match to TRBD1 (5 bases). CDR3 size: 14 residues. V lost 0 bases to trimming and J lost 4 bases, with 8 bases between them. In germline, CDR1 is SGHTS, CDR2 YDEGEE. The CDR3, as DNA: TGTGCCAGCAGCTTGGCAGGGCACGGAAACACCATATATTTT. This gives the protein CASSLAGHGNTIYF.

The genes are TRBV2 and TRBJ2-6; weak D call: TRBD2 (5 bases). Deletions cut 6 bases from V and 9 bases from J, with 12 bases between. The CDR3 runs 13 residues. Germline V gene lookup returns CDR1 SNHLY and CDR2 FYNNEI. The CDR3 DNA is TGTGCCAGCAGCGAGGGCTTGGTCAACGTCCTGACTTTC. Translation: CASSEGLVNVLTF.

This chain connects TRBV27 to TRBJ2-7; TRBD1 is a possible D gene (6 bases). Trimming cost V 4 bases and J 4 bases, with 14 bases left between them. The CDR3 sequence is 14 residues long. Germline V gene data show CDR1 as MNHEY and CDR2 as SMNVEV (reference sequence). The CDR3: CASSSKATGYEQYF. CDR3 DNA: TGTGCCAGCAGTTCAAAAGCCACAGGGTACGAGCAGTACTTC.

The sample holds a few counts of this clone. The V and J genes are TRBV19 and TRBJ1-5; D uncertain. Germline values: CDR1 LNHDA, CDR2 SQIVND (reference sequence). Trimming took off 0 bases at V and 2 bases at J, with 11 bases between the two ends. CDR3 length: 16 residues. CDR3 sequence (DNA): TGTGCCAGTAGTATAGAGGTCCCGGCGGGCAATCAGCCCCAGCATTTT. This codes for CASSIEVPAGNQPQHF.

The rearrangement links TRBV5-1 to TRBJ2-3; D call uncertain. Germline CDR1 reads SGHRS; CDR2 reads YFSETQ. The CDR3 totals 14 residues. With 3 bases removed from V and 4 bases from J, the gap between germline ends came to 12 bases. The CDR3 loop reads CASSSPGYADTQYF. Here the CDR3 DNA reads TGCGCCAGCAGCTCCCCCGGGTACGCAGATACGCAGTATTTT. The full variable domain, its missing parts supplied by reference TRBV5-1 and TRBJ2-3, is KAGVTQTPRYLIKTRGQQVTLSCSPISGHRSVSWYQQTPGQGLQFLFEYFSETQRNKGNFPGRFSGRQFSNSRSEMNVSTLELGDSALYLCASSSPGYADTQYFGPGTRLTVL.

This clone showed up just a few times. J is TRBJ2-1 and V is TRBV5-1; D unresolved. Trimming pared 1 base from V and 4 bases from J, leaving 9 bases between. Germline CDR1 and CDR2: SGHRS and YFSETQ. The CDR3 runs 14 residues. The CDR3 coding sequence is TGCGCCAGCAGCTTGCAGAACGGGTACAATGAGCAGTTCTTC. Its translation is CASSLQNGYNEQFF. Filled out from reference TRBV5-1 and TRBJ2-1, the complete variable domain reads KAGVTQTPRYLIKTRGQQVTLSCSPISGHRSVSWYQQTPGQGLQFLFEYFSETQRNKGNFPGRFSGRQFSNSRSEMNVSTLELGDSALYLCASSLQNGYNEQFFGPGTRLTVL.